A single sample is the source of the 9 T cell receptor beta chains below, sequenced in a study of T cells in Graves' hyperthyroidism and ophthalmopathy. Template material for amplifying TCR beta CDR3 regions consisted of RNA transcripts. When the TCR CDR3 underwent first-round RT-PCR, the HTBI primer set was used. TCRdb fed the multiplex PCR reads into MiXCR, producing one record per CDR3 protein. The sample holds 500,000 to 650,000 distinct CDR3 sequences, 17% seen once. Sequencing was performed on blood. These receptors all stem from a woman between 18 and 30 years old with Graves' ophthalmopathy.

This clonotype was counted at least ten times. The chain carries TRBV7-2 and TRBJ2-5; D ambiguous. Trimming took 3 bases from V and 5 from J, leaving 10 bases between them. From germline, CDR1 is SGHTA and CDR2 FQGNSA. The CDR3 runs to 13 residues. CDR3 coding DNA: TGTGCCAGCAGCTTTAAAGCCCGGGAGACCCAGTACTTC. This codes for CASSFKARETQYF.

This clonotype was picked up a small number of times. V usage is TRBV7-9 and J usage is TRBJ2-1; TRBD1 aligns across 10 bases. V was clipped by 6 bases and J by 1 base; unmatched bases: 6. The CDR3 is 16 residues long. CDR1 is SEHNR, CDR2 FQNEAQ, per germline (reference sequence). The CDR3 sequence: CASRKGTGASYNEQFF. CDR3 bases: TGTGCCAGCAGAAAAGGGACAGGGGCGTCCTACAATGAGCAGTTCTTC.

The chain recombines TRBV28 with TRBJ1-5; D is perhaps TRBD1 (5 bases). This CDR3 has 13 residues. The germline V and J ends were trimmed by 11 bases and 2 bases, with 13 bases remaining between them. Germline lookup yields CDR1 MDHEN and CDR2 SYDVKM. The CDR3 sequence: CAERGGGNQPQHF. CDR3 in DNA: TGTGCCGAGCGCGGGGGAGGCAATCAGCCCCAGCATTTT.

This clonotype showed up many times. This rearrangement joins TRBV10-2 to TRBJ2-3; D assignment may be TRBD1 or TRBD2 (5 bases each). Trimming left V 7 bases short and J 2 bases short, with 16 bases between. The CDR3 covers 15 residues. Germline CDR1 and CDR2: WSHSY and SAAADI. CDR3 coding DNA: TGCGCCAGCAACCTCGGGACCACTATCACAGATACGCAGTATTTT. It codes for CASNLGTTITDTQYF.

The table lists this clonotype with many counts. V gene TRBV6-1 combines with J gene TRBJ1-1, with 8 bases identical to TRBD1. The germline CDR1 and CDR2 sequences are MNHNS and SASEGT. The V and J ends lost 7 bases and 5 bases, in that order; junction bases with no gene match: 9. The CDR3 contains 14 residues. The CDR3 region is CASTSGTGQTEAFF. CDR3 coding DNA: TGTGCCAGCACCTCCGGGACAGGTCAGACTGAAGCTTTCTTT.

This clonotype occurred many times. The chain combines TRBV5-1 with TRBJ2-7; D is possibly TRBD1 (5 bases). Germline V gene lookup returns CDR1 SGHRS and CDR2 YFSETQ. The CDR3 totals 14 residues. V dropped 1 base and J dropped 3 bases, with 11 bases sitting between them. This CDR3 is CASSLRQGGYEQYF. In nucleotides, the CDR3 is TGCGCCAGCAGCTTGCGTCAGGGTGGCTACGAGCAGTACTTC.

This clonotype has at least ten counts. The J gene is TRBJ1-1, the V gene TRBV3-1; no definite D call. Germline assignment: CDR1 LGHDT and CDR2 YNNKEL (reference sequence). The CDR3 covers 13 residues. Between the trimmed V and J ends, which lost 2 bases and 1 base, there was a span of 5 bases. The CDR3 loop reads CASSQLGNTEAFF. The CDR3 DNA reads TGTGCCAGCAGCCAACTAGGGAACACTGAAGCTTTCTTT. The complete variable domain, with remaining parts taken from reference TRBV3-1 and TRBJ1-1, reads DTAVSQTPKYLVTQMGNDKSIKCEQNLGHDTMYWYKQDSKKFLKIMFSYNNKELIINETVPNRFSPKSPDKAHLNLHINSLELGDSAVYFCASSQLGNTEAFFGQGTRLTVV.

The chain couples TRBV5-5 to TRBJ2-2; possibly TRBD1 or TRBD2 for D (5 bases each). Trimming took 0 bases from V and 13 from J, leaving 16 bases between them. Germline CDR1 SGHKS, CDR2 YYEKEE (reference sequence). The CDR3 spans 14 residues. DNA for the CDR3: TGTGCCAGCAGCTTGGAACAGGAGGTTCGGGGGCTGTTTTTT. This codes for CASSLEQEVRGLFF.

This clonotype was observed many times. V gene TRBV11-2 combines with J gene TRBJ2-2, with TRBD2 matching over 7 bases. This CDR3 spans 15 amino acids. Losses at the gene ends were 1 base for V and 4 bases for J; bases not matched to a gene: 3. From germline, CDR1 is SGHAT and CDR2 FQNNGV. CDR3 nucleotide sequence: TGTGCCAGCAGCTTAGGCGGGAGTTCCACCGGGGAGCTGTTTTTT. This translates into CASSLGGSSTGELFF.